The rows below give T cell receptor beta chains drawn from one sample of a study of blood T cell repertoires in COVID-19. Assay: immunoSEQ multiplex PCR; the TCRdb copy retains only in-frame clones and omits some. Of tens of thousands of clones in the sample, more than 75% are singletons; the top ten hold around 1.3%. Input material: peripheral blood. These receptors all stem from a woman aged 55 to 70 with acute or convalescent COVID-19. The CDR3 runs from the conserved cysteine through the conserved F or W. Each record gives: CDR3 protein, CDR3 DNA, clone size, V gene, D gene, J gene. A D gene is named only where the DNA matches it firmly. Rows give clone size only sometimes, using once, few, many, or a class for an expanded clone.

CASSLAGGSTDTQYF | TGTGCCAGCAGCCTAGCGGGAGGTAGCACAGATACGCAGTATTTT | NA | TRBV7-3 | TRBD2 | TRBJ2-3
CASSATGTRETQYF | TGTGCCAGCAGCGCGACAGGGACCAGAGAGACCCAGTACTTC | NA | TRBV9 | TRBD1 | TRBJ2-5
CASSYTSGSPGDGYTF | TGTGCCAGCAGTTACACCAGCGGTTCCCCCGGGGATGGCTACACCTTC | NA | TRBV6-5 | NA | TRBJ1-2
CSVEVGSGETGELFF | TGCAGCGTTGAAGTCGGGTCAGGGGAGACCGGGGAGCTGTTTTTT | NA | TRBV29-1 | NA | TRBJ2-2
CASRPTGDIYGYTF | TGTGCCAGTAGGCCGACAGGGGACATCTATGGCTACACCTTC | NA | TRBV19 | TRBD1 | TRBJ1-2
CASSPSGRATGELFF | TGTGCCAGCAGCCCTAGCGGGAGGGCGACCGGGGAGCTGTTTTTT | NA | TRBV3-1/TRBV3-2 | TRBD2 | TRBJ2-2
CATSRAGQGLDTQYF | TGTGCCACCAGCAGAGCCGGACAGGGGTTAGATACGCAGTATTTT | once | TRBV15 | TRBD1 | TRBJ2-3
CASSPDSSNQPQHF | TGTGCCAGTAGTCCCGACAGTAGCAATCAGCCCCAGCATTTT | few | TRBV19 | NA | TRBJ1-5
CATSRAPGQRETQYF | TGTGCCACCAGCAGAGCCCCCGGCCAGAGGGAGACCCAGTACTTC | NA | TRBV15 | NA | TRBJ2-5
CASSWDSKNTGELFF | TGTGCCAGCAGCTGGGACAGCAAAAACACCGGGGAGCTGTTTTTT | NA | TRBV28 | TRBD1 | TRBJ2-2
CASRKDRGLGYTF | TGTGCCAGCAGGAAAGACAGGGGGCTAGGCTACACCTTC | NA | TRBV7-2 | TRBD1 | TRBJ1-2
CASSAPGSWNEQFF | TGTGCCAGTAGTGCCCCCGGGAGTTGGAATGAGCAGTTCTTC | NA | TRBV19 | NA | TRBJ2-1
CASNSLTAGTGPVETQYF | TGTGCCAGCAACTCCCTTACTGCCGGGACAGGGCCGGTAGAGACCCAGTACTTC | NA | TRBV28 | TRBD1 | TRBJ2-5
CASSGGGYNSPLHF | TGCGCCAGCAGTGGGGGGGGGTATAATTCACCCCTCCACTTT | NA | TRBV10-2 | NA | TRBJ1-6
CARTDRASTDTQYF | TGTGCCAGGACGGACAGGGCAAGCACAGATACGCAGTATTTT | NA | TRBV6-5 | TRBD1 | TRBJ2-3
CASSSAGADGIF | TGTGCCAGCAGCTCGGCTGGGGCCGACGGTATTTTT | NA | TRBV7-9 | NA | TRBJ1-4
CASSRDRNNYGYTF | TGTGCCAGCAGCCGGGACAGGAATAACTATGGCTACACCTTC | NA | TRBV6-5 | TRBD1 | TRBJ1-2
CATSPIQMMRKLFF | TGTGCCACAAGCCCCATTCAGATGATGAGGAAACTGTTTTTT | NA | TRBV28 | NA | TRBJ1-4
CATVFSGGEVTEAFF | TGTGCCACCGTTTTTTCAGGGGGTGAGGTCACTGAAGCTTTCTTT | NA | TRBV14 | TRBD1 | TRBJ1-1
CASSPSSGPQPQHF | TGTGCCAGCTCACCAAGTTCAGGGCCTCAGCCCCAGCATTTT | NA | TRBV18 | NA | TRBJ1-5
CASSQDPGGGGYNSPLHF | TGCGCCAGCAGCCAAGATCCGGGTGGGGGGGGCTATAATTCACCCCTCCACTTT | NA | TRBV4-1 | NA | TRBJ1-6
CASQADRAYNEQFF | TGTGCCAGCCAGGCGGACAGAGCCTACAATGAGCAGTTCTTC | NA | TRBV2 | NA | TRBJ2-1
CASRDRGQGGNTIYF | TGTGCCAGCAGGGACAGGGGGCAAGGGGGAAACACCATATATTTT | NA | TRBV6-5 | TRBD1 | TRBJ1-3
CASSQSRGVGQPQHF | TGTGCCAGCAGCCAATCCAGGGGAGTGGGTCAGCCCCAGCATTTT | NA | TRBV3-1/TRBV3-2 | NA | TRBJ1-5
CASSLRISGGSYNEQFF | TGTGCCAGCAGTTTACGGATTAGCGGGGGCTCCTACAATGAGCAGTTCTTC | NA | TRBV27 | TRBD2 | TRBJ2-1
CSPAAGYGYTF | TGCAGTCCGGCGGCTGGGTATGGCTACACCTTC | NA | TRBV20-1 | NA | TRBJ1-2
CASSLVRVVVGELFF | TGTGCCAGCAGCTTAGTCCGGGTGGTTGTCGGGGAGCTGTTTTTT | NA | TRBV7-9 | NA | TRBJ2-2
CASSQGLQSGGAGETQYF | TGTGCCAGCAGCCAGGGTCTTCAAAGCGGGGGGGCCGGGGAGACCCAGTACTTC | once | TRBV3-1/TRBV3-2 | TRBD2 | TRBJ2-5
CASSGTRDRYLSPLHF | TGTGCCAGCAGTGGGACCCGGGACAGGTACCTTTCACCCCTCCACTTT | NA | TRBV6-1 | TRBD1 | TRBJ1-6